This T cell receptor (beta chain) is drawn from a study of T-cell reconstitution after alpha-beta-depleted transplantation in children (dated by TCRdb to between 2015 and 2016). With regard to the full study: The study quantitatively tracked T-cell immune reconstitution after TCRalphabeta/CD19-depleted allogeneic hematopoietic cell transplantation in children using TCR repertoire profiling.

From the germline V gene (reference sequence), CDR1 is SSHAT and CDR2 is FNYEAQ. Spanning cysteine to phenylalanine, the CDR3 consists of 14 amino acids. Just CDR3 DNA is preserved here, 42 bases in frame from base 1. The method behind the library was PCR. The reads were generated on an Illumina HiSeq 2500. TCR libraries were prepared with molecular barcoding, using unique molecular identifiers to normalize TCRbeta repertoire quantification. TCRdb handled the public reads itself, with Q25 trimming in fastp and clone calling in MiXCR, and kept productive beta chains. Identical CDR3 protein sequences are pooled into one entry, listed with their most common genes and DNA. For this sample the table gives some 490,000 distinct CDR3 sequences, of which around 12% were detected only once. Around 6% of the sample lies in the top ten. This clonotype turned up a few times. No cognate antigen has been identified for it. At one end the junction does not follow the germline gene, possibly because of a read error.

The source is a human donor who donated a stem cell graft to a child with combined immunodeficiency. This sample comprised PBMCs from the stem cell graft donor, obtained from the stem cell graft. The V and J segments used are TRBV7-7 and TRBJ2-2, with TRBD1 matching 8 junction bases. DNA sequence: TGTGCTAGCAGCTCGGACAGGGCCACCGGGGAGCTGTTTTTT. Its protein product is CASSSDRATGELFF.